This T cell receptor beta chain originates from a study of T-cell memory formation after mild COVID-19. At the level of the study: The study found TCR clusters largely donor specific.

The CDR3 is made up of 15 amino acids. V was pared by 5 bases and J by 5 bases, with 15 bases between. Germline V CDR1 and CDR2: SGHTA, FQGNSA. TCRdb re-analysed the 5' RACE reads in MiXCR, keeping a single row per CDR3 protein. The data show over 250,000 distinct CDR3 sequences, 15% seen once. The sequenced material came from PBMCs or a T cell subset sorted from them (not recorded which). The chain joins TRBV7-2 to TRBJ1-4; D uncertain. The TCR comes from a man aged 18 to 30 who had mild COVID-19 (a few samples of this study predate the infection). Cell type and time point are not known. This chain's CDR3 is CASSPGPLENEKLFF. Here the CDR3 DNA reads TGTGCCAGCAGCCCTGGCCCCTTGGAGAATGAAAAACTGTTTTTT.